The 25 T cell receptor beta chains given below trace back to one sample, sequenced in a study of T cell responses to AZD1222 COVID-19 vaccine (dated by TCRdb to the early 2020s). Reading the label with the study, this specimen's time point is: baseline before first vaccination. Library method: the immunoSEQ multiplex PCR assay. TCRdb stores this immuneACCESS table with in-frame sequences only. Part of the clones is absent; in the studies checked, under half of the shortfall reflects unresolved V genes, and no reason is known for the rest. This sample is represented by over 150,000 clones; 90% of them were singletons. The top ten clones comprise around 18% of the sample. The material sequenced was peripheral blood, taken on day 0 of AZD1222 vaccination. Receptors originate from an adult in good health.

V and J are TRBV5-6 and TRBJ2-1; D uncertain. This CDR3 has 12 residues. The germline CDR1 and CDR2 sequences are SGHDT and YYEEEE. V dropped 1 base and J dropped 13 bases, with 12 bases sitting between them. This CDR3 reads CASSLIKEPQFF. The CDR3 coding sequence is TGTGCCAGCAGCTTGATAAAAGAACCTCAGTTCTTC.

The rearrangement links TRBV7-9 to TRBJ2-3, with D unresolved. V lost 1 base to trimming and J lost 0 bases, with 8 bases between them. The germline V gene has CDR1 SEHNR and CDR2 FQNEAQ (reference sequence). The CDR3 is 15 residues long. As DNA, the CDR3 is TGTGCCAGCAGCTTAGGCAGTACTAGCACAGATACGCAGTATTTT. This codes for CASSLGSTSTDTQYF.

CDR3 DNA sequence: TGTGCCAGCAGCTTAAGGTCCGGGGGCGGGAGCACCGGGGAGCTGTTTTTT. Translating gives CASSLRSGGGSTGELFF. This chain uses TRBV7-3 with TRBJ2-2; D may be TRBD2 (7 bases). V lost 1 base, J lost 4 bases, and 16 bases lay in between. Germline V lookup: CDR1 SGHTA, CDR2 FQGTGA. The CDR3 extends over 17 amino acids.

V gene TRBV11-2 combines with J gene TRBJ2-7; no reliable D call. Between the trimmed V and J ends, which lost 1 base and 0 bases, there was a span of 7 bases. The CDR3 consists of 14 residues. CDR1 is SGHAT and CDR2 is FQNNGV in the germline V gene. CDR3 sequence reads: CASSLGATSYEQYF. CDR3 sequence (DNA): TGTGCCAGCAGCTTAGGGGCCACCTCCTACGAGCAGTACTTC.

V gene TRBV7-9 combines with J gene TRBJ2-7; tentatively, D is TRBD2 (6 bases). The CDR3 runs to 11 residues. With 11 bases removed from V and 5 bases from J, the gap between germline ends came to 13 bases. Germline assignment: CDR1 SEHNR and CDR2 FQNEAQ (reference sequence). In DNA, the CDR3 is TGTGCCGGAGGGGCAGGGAACGAGCAGTACTTC. The encoded protein is CAGGAGNEQYF.

The chain's CDR3 is CASRDSGAYGYTF. The CDR3 DNA sequence: TGTGCCAGCAGGGACAGCGGGGCCTATGGCTACACCTTC. The chain carries TRBV6-5 and TRBJ1-2; the D gene is possibly TRBD1 (6 bases). There are 13 residues in the CDR3. Germline CDR1 is MNHEY and CDR2 is SVGAGI. V lost 6 bases to trimming and J lost 4 bases, with 12 bases between them.

V usage is TRBV6-2 or TRBV6-3 and J usage is TRBJ2-5, with 8 nucleotides matching TRBD2. Germline CDR1 reads MNHEY; CDR2 reads SVGEGT. This CDR3 region has 13 residues. V gave up 4 bases and J gave up 4 bases; unmatched junction bases: 2. CDR3 bases: TGTGCCAGCAGTTTAGCGGGGCGAGAGACCCAGTACTTC. Translated, it gives CASSLAGRETQYF.

V is TRBV14 and J is TRBJ1-1, with TRBD1 as a possible D gene (5 bases). With 1 base removed from V and 10 bases from J, the gap between germline ends came to 7 bases. The CDR3 runs 11 residues. Germline V gene sequence: CDR1 SGHDN, CDR2 FVKESK. The CDR3 DNA reads as TGTGCCAGCAGCCAAGGGGGGGGAGCTTTCTTT. The encoded protein is CASSQGGGAFF.

This sequence joins TRBV9 and TRBJ1-1, with TRBD1 as a possible D gene (6 bases). The V and J ends lost 4 bases and 6 bases respectively, with 19 bases between them. Germline CDR1 reads SGDLS; CDR2 reads YYNGEE. The CDR3 totals 15 residues. CDR3 nucleotide sequence: TGTGCCAGCAGCCCCAACCCCGGGACACCCCCTGAAGCTTTCTTT. It codes for CASSPNPGTPPEAFF.

In its sample, this clone was seen a few times. V and J are TRBV7-2 and TRBJ2-7; the D call may be TRBD1 or TRBD2 (5 bases each). Per germline, CDR1 SGHTA and CDR2 FQGNSA. CDR3 size: 14 residues. V was trimmed by 5 bases and J by 2 bases, leaving 13 bases between them. The DNA of the CDR3 is TGTGCCAGCAGCGCCGCCTCGGGACCCTACGAGCAGTACTTC. Protein sequence: CASSAASGPYEQYF. Variable domain in full (rest from reference TRBV7-2 and TRBJ2-7): GAGVSQSPSNKVTEKGKDVELRCDPISGHTALYWYRQSLGQGLEFLIYFQGNSAPDKSGLPSDRFSAERTGGSVSTLTIQRTQQEDSAVYLCASSAASGPYEQYFGPGTRLTVT.

The table lists this clone with a count of one. The germline gene is not matched at one end of the junction; a read error may be the cause. The chain combines TRBV20-1 with TRBJ2-1; TRBD1 agrees at 11 bases. The CDR3 loop spans 11 amino acids. Germline CDR1 and CDR2: DFQATT and SNEGSKA (reference sequence). The CDR3 loop reads CSAPASGQGVF. The CDR3 DNA follows: TGCAGTGCCCCAGCGTCGGGACAGGGGGTCTTC.

This sequence joins TRBV4-2 and TRBJ2-3, with D possibly being TRBD2 (5 bases). The CDR3 is 15 amino acids. From germline, CDR1 is LGHNA and CDR2 YNFKEQ. V was cut by 5 bases and J by 5 bases, with 17 bases left in between. The CDR3 region is CASSGGIAWKDTQYF. In DNA, the CDR3 is TGTGCCAGCAGCGGCGGTATAGCGTGGAAAGATACGCAGTATTTT.

The V call is TRBV10-3, the J call TRBJ2-1, with D possibly being TRBD1 or TRBD2 (6 bases each). Per germline, CDR1 ENHRY and CDR2 SYGVKD. The V and J ends lost 4 bases and 10 bases respectively, with 14 bases between them. The CDR3 contains 13 residues. The CDR3 reads CAISARGGLEQFF. In DNA, the CDR3 is TGTGCCATCAGTGCGCGAGGGGGGTTGGAGCAGTTCTTC.

The chain recombines TRBV28 with TRBJ2-3, with unresolved D. The germline CDR1 and CDR2 sequences are MDHEN and SYDVKM. The CDR3 runs 11 residues. The ends were cut back, 0 bases at V and 8 bases at J, with 3 bases in the middle. This CDR3 reads CASSLWTTQYF. CDR3 nucleotide sequence: TGTGCCAGCAGTTTATGGACTACGCAGTATTTT.

The chain joins TRBV5-1 to TRBJ1-1; D is unclear. The V gene lost 0 bases and the J gene lost 1 base, with 10 bases spanning the gap. Per the germline V gene, CDR1 is SGHRS and CDR2 is YFSETQ. CDR3 size: 15 residues. The CDR3 region has the DNA TGCGCCAGCAGCTTGGAAATCGGCGCGAACACTGAAGCTTTCTTT. It is translated as CASSLEIGANTEAFF.

The genes are TRBV25-1 and TRBJ1-1, with D unresolved. This CDR3 is built from 12 residues. Germline V gene sequence: CDR1 MGHDK, CDR2 SYGVNS. Trimming pared 3 bases from V and 3 bases from J, leaving 5 bases between. The CDR3 DNA is TGTGCCAGCAGTGATGAGTACACTGAAGCTTTCTTT. This translates into CASSDEYTEAFF.

The chain employs TRBV19 and TRBJ2-5; a possible D gene is TRBD1 (6 bases). Germline V lookup: CDR1 LNHDA, CDR2 SQIVND (reference sequence). The CDR3 spans 13 residues. Deletions cut 3 bases from V and 5 bases from J, with 10 bases between. The CDR3 is CASSISQGETQYF. In DNA, the CDR3 is TGTGCCAGTAGTATTTCCCAGGGGGAGACCCAGTACTTC.

The chain couples TRBV18 to TRBJ1-4; D not resolved. Trimming removed 3 bases from V and 4 bases from J, with 9 bases in between. This CDR3 is 14 amino acids long. Germline assignment: CDR1 KGHSH and CDR2 LQKENI. For the CDR3, the DNA is TGTGCCAGCTCACCCTGGGCCAATAATGAAAAACTGTTTTTT. Its translation: CASSPWANNEKLFF.

The V call is TRBV24-1, the J call TRBJ2-3; D tentatively reads TRBD1 or TRBD2 (5 bases each). V lost 1 base and J 7 bases, leaving 8 bases between the germline ends. CDR1 and CDR2 (germline): KGHDR, SFDVKD. The CDR3 has 13 amino acids. The CDR3 nucleotides are TGTGCCACCAGTGATTTAGAGGGGAATACGCAGTATTTT. It specifies CATSDLEGNTQYF.

This sequence joins TRBV27 and TRBJ1-2; TRBD1 matches 8 bases. J was trimmed by 8 bases and V by 5 bases; bases with no gene match: 10. CDR1 MNHEY and CDR2 SMNVEV come from the germline V gene (reference sequence). The CDR3 contains 14 residues. The CDR3 reads CASSTPGGWEGYTF. For the CDR3, the DNA is TGTGCCAGCAGTACACCAGGGGGCTGGGAGGGCTACACCTTC.

The CDR3 DNA reads TGTGCCAGCAGTGTCGGACTAGCGGCCACCTACAATGAGCAGTTCTTC. Translation: CASSVGLAATYNEQFF. The rearrangement links TRBV2 to TRBJ2-1, with 10 bases fitting TRBD2. This CDR3 has 16 residues. Germline assignment: CDR1 SNHLY and CDR2 FYNNEI. V was pared by 4 bases and J by 2 bases, with 5 bases of the junction left unmatched.

V is TRBV14 and J is TRBJ2-7, with 7 bases fitting TRBD2. J gave up 7 bases and V 3 bases, and 15 bases lay outside the gene matches. The CDR3 covers 16 residues. Germline values: CDR1 SGHDN, CDR2 FVKESK. The CDR3 nucleotides are TGTGCCAGCAGCCAGCTACTCGGGGGGAATACGAGGGAGCAGTACTTC. Protein: CASSQLLGGNTREQYF.

The gene calls are TRBV9 and TRBJ1-1; 7 bases agree with TRBD1. CDR1 and CDR2 from the germline V gene are SGDLS and YYNGEE. The CDR3 covers 14 residues. With 3 bases clipped from V and 1 base from J, the junction kept 3 bases outside the gene matches. The CDR3 sequence is CASSGRQGNTEAFF. The CDR3 DNA is TGTGCCAGCAGCGGACGACAGGGGAACACTGAAGCTTTCTTT.

The chain uses TRBV5-6 and TRBJ2-3, with 9 nucleotides matching TRBD2. Germline V gives CDR1 SGHDT, CDR2 YYEEEE. The CDR3 is 19 amino acids. V lost 5 bases to trimming and J lost 0 bases; unmatched junction nucleotides: 16. CDR3 sequence: CASSQGLAQRPLSTDTQYF. The CDR3 bases are TGTGCCAGCAGTCAGGGACTAGCCCAGAGACCACTTAGCACAGATACGCAGTATTTT.

V usage is TRBV11-3 and J usage is TRBJ1-1; D is perhaps TRBD1 (5 bases). CDR1 is SGHNT and CDR2 is YENEEA in the germline V gene. V lost 4 bases and J lost 4, with 7 bases in between. The CDR3 is 12 residues long. CDR3 in DNA: TGTGCCAGCAGCTGGGGGAGCACTGAAGCTTTCTTT. The encoded protein is CASSWGSTEAFF.